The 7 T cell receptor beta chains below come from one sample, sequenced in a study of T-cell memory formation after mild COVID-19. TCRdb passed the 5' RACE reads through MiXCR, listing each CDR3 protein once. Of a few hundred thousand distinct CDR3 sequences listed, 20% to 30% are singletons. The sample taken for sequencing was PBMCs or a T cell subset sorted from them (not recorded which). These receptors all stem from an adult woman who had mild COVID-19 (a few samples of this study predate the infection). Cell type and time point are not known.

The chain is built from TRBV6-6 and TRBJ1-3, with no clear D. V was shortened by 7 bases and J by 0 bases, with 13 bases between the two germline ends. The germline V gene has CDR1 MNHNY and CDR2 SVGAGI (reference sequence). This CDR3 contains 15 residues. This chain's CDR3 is CASTDAGRSGNTIYF. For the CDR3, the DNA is TGTGCCAGCACCGACGCCGGGCGCTCTGGAAACACCATATATTTT.

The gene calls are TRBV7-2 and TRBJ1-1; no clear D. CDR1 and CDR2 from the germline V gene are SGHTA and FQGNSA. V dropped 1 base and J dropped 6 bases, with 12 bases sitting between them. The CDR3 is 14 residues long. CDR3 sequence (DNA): TGTGCCAGCAGCTTAGTTGCACCCCTCCCTGAAGCTTTCTTT. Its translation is CASSLVAPLPEAFF.

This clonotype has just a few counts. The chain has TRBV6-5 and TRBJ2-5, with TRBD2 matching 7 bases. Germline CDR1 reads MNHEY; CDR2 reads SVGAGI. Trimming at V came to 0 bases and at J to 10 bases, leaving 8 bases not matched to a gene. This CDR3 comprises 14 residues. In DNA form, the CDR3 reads TGTGCCAGCAGTTACTCGGGGAGGGACCTACTCCAGTACTTC. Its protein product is CASSYSGRDLLQYF.

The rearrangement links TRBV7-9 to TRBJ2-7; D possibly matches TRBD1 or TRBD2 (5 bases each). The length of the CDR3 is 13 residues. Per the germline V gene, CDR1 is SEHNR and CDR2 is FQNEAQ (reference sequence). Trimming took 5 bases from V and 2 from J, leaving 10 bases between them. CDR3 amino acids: CASSRDGPYEQYF. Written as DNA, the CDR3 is TGTGCCAGCAGCCGGGACGGACCCTACGAGCAGTACTTC.

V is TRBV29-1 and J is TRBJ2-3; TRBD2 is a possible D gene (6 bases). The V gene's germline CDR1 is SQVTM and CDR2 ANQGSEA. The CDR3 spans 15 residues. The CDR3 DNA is TGCGTCGGGATCAGCGGGCTTTTCTCGCCCGATACGCAGTATTTT. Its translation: CVGISGLFSPDTQYF.

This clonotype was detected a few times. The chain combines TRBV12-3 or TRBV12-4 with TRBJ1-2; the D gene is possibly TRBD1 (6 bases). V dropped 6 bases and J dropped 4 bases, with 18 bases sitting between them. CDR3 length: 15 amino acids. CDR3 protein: CASRYGTGSGYGYTF. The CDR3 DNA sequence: TGTGCCAGCAGATATGGAACAGGGTCGGGCTATGGCTACACCTTC.

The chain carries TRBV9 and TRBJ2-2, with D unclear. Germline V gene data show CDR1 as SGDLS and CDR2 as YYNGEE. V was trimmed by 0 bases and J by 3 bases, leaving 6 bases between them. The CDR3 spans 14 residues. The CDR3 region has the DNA TGTGCCAGCAGCGTAGAGGCGGACACCGGGGAGCTGTTTTTT. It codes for CASSVEADTGELFF.